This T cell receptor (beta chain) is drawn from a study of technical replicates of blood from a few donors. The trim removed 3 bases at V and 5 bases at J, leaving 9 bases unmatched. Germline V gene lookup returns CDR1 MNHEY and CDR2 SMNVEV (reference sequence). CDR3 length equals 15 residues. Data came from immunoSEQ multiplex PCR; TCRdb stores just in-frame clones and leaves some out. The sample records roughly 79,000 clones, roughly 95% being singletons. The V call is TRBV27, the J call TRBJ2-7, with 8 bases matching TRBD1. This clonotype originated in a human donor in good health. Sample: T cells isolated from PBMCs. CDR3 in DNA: TGTGCCAGCAGTTTGGCGGCGACAGGGGTTGACGAGCAGTACTTC. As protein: CASSLAATGVDEQYF.